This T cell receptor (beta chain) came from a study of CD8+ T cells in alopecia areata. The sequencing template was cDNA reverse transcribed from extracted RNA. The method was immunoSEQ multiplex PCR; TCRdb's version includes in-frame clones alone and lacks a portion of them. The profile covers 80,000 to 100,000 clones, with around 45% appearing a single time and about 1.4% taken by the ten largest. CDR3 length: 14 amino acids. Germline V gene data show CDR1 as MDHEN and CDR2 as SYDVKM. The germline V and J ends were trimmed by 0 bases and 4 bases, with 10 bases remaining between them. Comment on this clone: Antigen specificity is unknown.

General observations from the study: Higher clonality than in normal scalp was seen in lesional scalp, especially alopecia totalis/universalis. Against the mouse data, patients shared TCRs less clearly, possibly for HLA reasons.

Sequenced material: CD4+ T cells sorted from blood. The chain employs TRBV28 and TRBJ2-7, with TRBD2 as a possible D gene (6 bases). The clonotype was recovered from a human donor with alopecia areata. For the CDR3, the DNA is TGTGCCAGCAGTTTATGGACTAGAGGGTACGAGCAGTACTTC. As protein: CASSLWTRGYEQYF.